The clone carrying this T cell receptor beta chain was picked up many times. Antigen unknown. The library targeted TCRbeta and was prepared with unique molecular identifiers. From the PCR reads, TCRdb called clonotypes with MiXCR, one entry per CDR3 protein. The sample shows approximately 230,000 distinct CDR3 sequences, about 24% of them seen only once. The data originate from a study of T-cell reconstitution after alpha-beta-depleted transplantation in children. V gave up 3 bases and J gave up 0 bases, with 9 bases separating them. The CDR3 has 15 amino acids. The germline V gene has CDR1 DFQATT and CDR2 SNEGSKA (reference sequence). Study-wide points: Recipient T cells and thymic progenitors that survived were the source of the high TCRbeta diversity seen at day 60 in some patients.

This TCR was recovered from a female patient between 2 and 15 years old who had a stem cell transplant for congenital amegakaryocytic thrombocytopenia, so the T cells may come from the graft donor. The sequences come from PBMCs, mostly from graft donor cells, collected 360 days after TCRalphabeta/CD19-depleted stem cell transplant. This chain joins TRBV20-1 and TRBJ1-6; weak D call: TRBD1 (5 bases). DNA for the CDR3: TGCAGTGCTAGTAGACAGAGCTCCTATAATTCACCCCTCCACTTT. Its translation is CSASRQSSYNSPLHF.